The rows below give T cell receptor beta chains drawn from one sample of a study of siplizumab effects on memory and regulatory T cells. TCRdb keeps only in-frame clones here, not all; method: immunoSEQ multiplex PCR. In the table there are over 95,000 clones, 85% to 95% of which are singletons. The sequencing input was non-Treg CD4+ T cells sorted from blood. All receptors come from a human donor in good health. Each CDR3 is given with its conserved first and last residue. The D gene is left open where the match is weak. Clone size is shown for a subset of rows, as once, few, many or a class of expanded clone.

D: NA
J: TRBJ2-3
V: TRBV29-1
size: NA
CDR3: CSAGPTLDTQYF
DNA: TGCAGCGCTGGTCCTACTCTTGATACGCAGTATTTT

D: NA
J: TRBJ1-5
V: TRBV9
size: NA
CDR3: CASGTFNQPQHF
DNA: TGTGCCAGCGGCACGTTCAATCAGCCCCAGCATTTT

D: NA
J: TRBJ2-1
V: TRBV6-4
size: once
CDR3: CASSEWRGGLGEQFF
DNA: TGTGCCAGCAGTGAATGGAGGGGGGGCCTCGGTGAGCAGTTCTTC

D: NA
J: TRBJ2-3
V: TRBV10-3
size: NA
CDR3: CAISPHRIADTQYF
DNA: TGTGCCATCAGTCCCCACAGGATAGCAGATACGCAGTATTTT

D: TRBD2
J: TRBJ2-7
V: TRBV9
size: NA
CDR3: CASSPGLAPYEQYF
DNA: TGTGCCAGCAGCCCGGGACTAGCACCCTACGAGCAGTACTTC

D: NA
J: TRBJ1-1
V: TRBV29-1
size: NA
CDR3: CIATPLRRAEAFF
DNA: TGCATCGCGACACCCCTACGTCGAGCTGAAGCTTTCTTT

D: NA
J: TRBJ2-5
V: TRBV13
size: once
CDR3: CASRKGETQYF
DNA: TGTGCCAGCAGGAAAGGAGAGACCCAGTACTTC

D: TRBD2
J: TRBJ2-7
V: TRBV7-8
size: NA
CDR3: CASNPSGGADEQYF
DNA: TGTGCCAGCAACCCTAGCGGGGGGGCTGATGAGCAGTACTTC

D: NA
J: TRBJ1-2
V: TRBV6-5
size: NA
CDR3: CASLDSLYGYTF
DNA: TGTGCCAGCCTTGACAGCCTCTATGGCTACACCTTC

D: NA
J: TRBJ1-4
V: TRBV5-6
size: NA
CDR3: CASSLDSWNEKLFF
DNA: TGTGCCAGCAGCTTGGACAGCTGGAATGAAAAACTGTTTTTT

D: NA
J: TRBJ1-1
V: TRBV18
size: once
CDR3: CATLLGLNTEAFF
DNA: TGTGCCACTCTCTTAGGGCTGAACACTGAAGCTTTCTTT

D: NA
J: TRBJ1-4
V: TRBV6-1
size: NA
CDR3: CASSEVRGGEKLFF
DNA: TGTGCCAGCAGTGAGGTGAGGGGAGGTGAAAAACTGTTTTTT

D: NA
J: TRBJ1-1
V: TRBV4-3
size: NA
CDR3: CASSQGPFGTEAFF
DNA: TGCGCCAGCAGCCAAGGACCTTTCGGCACTGAAGCTTTCTTT

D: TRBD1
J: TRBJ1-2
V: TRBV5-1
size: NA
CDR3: CASSLGDRDYGYTF
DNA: TGCGCCAGCAGCTTGGGAGACAGGGATTATGGCTACACCTTC

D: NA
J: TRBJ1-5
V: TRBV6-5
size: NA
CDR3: CASSRGAGSNQPQHF
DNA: TGTGCCAGCAGTCGGGGGGCGGGGAGCAATCAGCCCCAGCATTTT

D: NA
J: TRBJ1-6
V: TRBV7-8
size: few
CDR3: CASSSTVAPLHF
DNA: TGTGCCAGCAGCTCCACGGTGGCACCCCTCCACTTT

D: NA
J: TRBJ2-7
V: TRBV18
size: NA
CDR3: CASSPTGSSYEQYF
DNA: TGTGCCAGCTCACCAACAGGTTCCTCCTACGAGCAGTACTTC

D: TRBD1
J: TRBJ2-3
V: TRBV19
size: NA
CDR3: CASSGAGGADTQYF
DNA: TGTGCCAGTAGTGGGGCAGGGGGAGCAGATACGCAGTATTTT

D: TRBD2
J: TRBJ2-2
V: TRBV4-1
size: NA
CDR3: CATSGLAGRPNTGELFF
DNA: TGCGCCACCTCAGGGCTAGCGGGGAGGCCGAACACCGGGGAGCTGTTTTTT

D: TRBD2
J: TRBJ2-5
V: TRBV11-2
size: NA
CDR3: CASSWGSGDRETQYF
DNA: TGTGCCAGCAGCTGGGGTAGCGGGGACCGGGAGACCCAGTACTTC

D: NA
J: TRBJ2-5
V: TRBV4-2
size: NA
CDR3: CASSQDPGLLETQYF
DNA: TGTGCCAGCAGCCAAGACCCCGGACTATTAGAGACCCAGTACTTC

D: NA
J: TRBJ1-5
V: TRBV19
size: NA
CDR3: CASSMAGGNQPQHF
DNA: TGTGCCAGTAGTATGGCAGGAGGCAATCAGCCCCAGCATTTT

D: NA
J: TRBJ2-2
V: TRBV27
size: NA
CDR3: CASRGGNTGELFF
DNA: TGTGCCAGCAGGGGCGGTAACACCGGGGAGCTGTTTTTT

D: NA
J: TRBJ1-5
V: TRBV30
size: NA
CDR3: CAWSEDSNQPQHF
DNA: TGTGCCTGGAGTGAAGATAGCAATCAGCCCCAGCATTTT

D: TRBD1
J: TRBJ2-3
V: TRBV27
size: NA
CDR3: CASSLPGQGRDTQYF
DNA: TGTGCCAGCAGTTTACCGGGACAGGGGAGAGATACGCAGTATTTT

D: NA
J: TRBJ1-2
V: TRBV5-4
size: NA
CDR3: CASSPSTTSGYTF
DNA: TGTGCCAGCAGCCCCTCCACGACATCTGGCTACACCTTC

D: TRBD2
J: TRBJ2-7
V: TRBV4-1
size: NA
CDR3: CASSRTSGTYEQYF
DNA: TGCGCCAGCAGCCGGACTAGCGGCACCTACGAGCAGTACTTC

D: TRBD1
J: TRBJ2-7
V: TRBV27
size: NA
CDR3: CASSSGTGGKEQYF
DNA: TGTGCCAGCAGTTCTGGGACAGGGGGCAAGGAGCAGTACTTC

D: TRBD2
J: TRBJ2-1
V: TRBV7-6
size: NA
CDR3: CASSLAGTSGASHEQFF
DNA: TGTGCCAGCAGCTTAGCGGGGACTAGCGGGGCAAGTCATGAGCAGTTCTTC

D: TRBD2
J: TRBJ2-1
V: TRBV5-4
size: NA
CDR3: CASSPSGGSYNEQFF
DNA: TGTGCCAGCAGCCCTAGCGGGGGCAGCTACAATGAGCAGTTCTTC

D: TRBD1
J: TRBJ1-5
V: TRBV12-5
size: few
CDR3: CASGSSTGGNQPQHF
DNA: TGTGCTAGTGGTTCCTCGACAGGGGGGAATCAGCCCCAGCATTTT

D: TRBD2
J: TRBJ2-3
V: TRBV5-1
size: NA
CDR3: CASSSSSGGADTQYF
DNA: TGCGCCAGCAGCTCGTCTAGCGGGGGGGCAGATACGCAGTATTTT

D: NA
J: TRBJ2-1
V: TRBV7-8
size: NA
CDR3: CASSLSEFPTPGEQFF
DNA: TGTGCCAGCAGCCTCTCTGAGTTCCCGACCCCCGGTGAGCAGTTCTTC

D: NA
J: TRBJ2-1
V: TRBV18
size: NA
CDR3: CASSPPIVADKQFF
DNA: TGTGCCAGCTCACCACCCATAGTAGCGGACAAGCAGTTCTTC

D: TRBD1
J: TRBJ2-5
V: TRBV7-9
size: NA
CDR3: CASSLGGQGETQYF
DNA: TGTGCCAGCAGCTTAGGTGGACAGGGGGAGACCCAGTACTTC

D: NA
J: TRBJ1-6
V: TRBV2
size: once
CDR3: CASSEMTAANSPLHF
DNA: TGTGCCAGCAGTGAGATGACAGCCGCTAATTCACCCCTCCACTTT

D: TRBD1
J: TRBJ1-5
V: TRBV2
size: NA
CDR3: CASSKIPGTGKNSNQPQHF
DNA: TGTGCCAGCAGTAAAATTCCCGGGACAGGGAAGAATAGCAATCAGCCCCAGCATTTT

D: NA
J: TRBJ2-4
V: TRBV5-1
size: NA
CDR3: CASSLGRPEDIQYF
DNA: TGCGCCAGCAGCTTGGGACGGCCTGAGGACATTCAGTACTTC

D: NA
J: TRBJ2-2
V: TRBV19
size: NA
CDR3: CASNRQVKRENTGELFF
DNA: TGTGCCAGTAACCGACAGGTGAAGAGGGAGAACACCGGGGAGCTGTTTTTT